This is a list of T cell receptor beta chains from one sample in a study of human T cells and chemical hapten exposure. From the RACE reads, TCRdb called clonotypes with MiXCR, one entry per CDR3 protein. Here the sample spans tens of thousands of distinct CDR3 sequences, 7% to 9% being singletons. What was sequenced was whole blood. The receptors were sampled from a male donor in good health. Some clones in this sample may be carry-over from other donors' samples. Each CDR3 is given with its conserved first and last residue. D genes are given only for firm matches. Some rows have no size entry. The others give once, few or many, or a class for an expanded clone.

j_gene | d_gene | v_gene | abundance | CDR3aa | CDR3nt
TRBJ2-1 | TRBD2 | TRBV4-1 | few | CASSQDLGGSRYEQFF | TGCGCCAGCAGCCAAGATCTGGGCGGGAGTCGGTATGAGCAGTTCTTC
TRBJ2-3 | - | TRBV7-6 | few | CASSTRRGTDTQYF | TGTGCCAGCAGCACCCGGAGAGGCACAGATACGCAGTATTTT
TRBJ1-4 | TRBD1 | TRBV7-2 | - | CASSSDRGHEKLFF | TGTGCCAGCAGCTCGGACAGGGGTCATGAAAAACTGTTTTTT
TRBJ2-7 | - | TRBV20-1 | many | CSARGLGLSYEQYF | TGCAGTGCTAGAGGGCTAGGGCTATCCTACGAGCAGTACTTC
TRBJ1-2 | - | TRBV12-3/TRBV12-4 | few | CASSLARSAANYGYTF | TGTGCCAGCAGTTTAGCGCGGTCAGCTGCTAACTATGGCTACACCTTC
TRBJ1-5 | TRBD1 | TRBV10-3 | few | CAIADTGGANQPQHF | TGTGCCATCGCTGACACAGGGGGGGCCAATCAGCCCCAGCATTTT
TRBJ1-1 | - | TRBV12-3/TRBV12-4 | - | CASSFFAKNTEAFF | TGTGCCAGCAGTTTTTTCGCAAAGAACACTGAAGCTTTCTTT
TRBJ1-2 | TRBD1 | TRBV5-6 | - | CASSLRGRGVYGYTF | TGTGCCAGCAGCCTGAGGGGCAGGGGGGTCTATGGCTACACCTTC
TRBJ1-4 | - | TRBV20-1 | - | CSARRSGREEKLFF | TGCAGTGCTAGACGTTCGGGACGCGAGGAAAAACTGTTTTTT
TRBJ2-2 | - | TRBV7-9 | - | CASSLQINPGELFF | TGTGCCAGCAGCCTACAGATTAACCCGGGGGAGCTGTTTTTT
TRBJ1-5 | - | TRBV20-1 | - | CSARVDRNNQPQHF | TGCAGTGCTAGAGTTGACAGAAACAATCAGCCCCAGCATTTT
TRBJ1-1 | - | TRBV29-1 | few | CSVGETVYETEAFF | TGCAGCGTTGGGGAGACCGTCTATGAGACTGAAGCTTTCTTT
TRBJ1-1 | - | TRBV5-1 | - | CASSARIMNTEAFF | TGCGCCAGCAGCGCGCGAATCATGAACACTGAAGCTTTCTTT